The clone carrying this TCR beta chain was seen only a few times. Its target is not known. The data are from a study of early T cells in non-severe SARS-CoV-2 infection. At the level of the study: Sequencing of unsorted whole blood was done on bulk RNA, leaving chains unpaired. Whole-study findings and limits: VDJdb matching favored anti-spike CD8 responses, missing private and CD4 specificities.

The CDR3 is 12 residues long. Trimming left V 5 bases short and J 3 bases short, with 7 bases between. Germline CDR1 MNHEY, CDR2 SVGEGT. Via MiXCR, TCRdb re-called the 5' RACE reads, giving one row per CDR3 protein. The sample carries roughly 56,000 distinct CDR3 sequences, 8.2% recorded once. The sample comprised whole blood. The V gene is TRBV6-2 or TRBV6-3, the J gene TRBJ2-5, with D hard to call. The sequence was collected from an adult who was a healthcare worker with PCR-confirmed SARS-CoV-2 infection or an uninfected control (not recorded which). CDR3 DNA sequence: TGTGCCAGCAGTCGGATCGAAGAGACCCAGTACTTC. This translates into CASSRIEETQYF.